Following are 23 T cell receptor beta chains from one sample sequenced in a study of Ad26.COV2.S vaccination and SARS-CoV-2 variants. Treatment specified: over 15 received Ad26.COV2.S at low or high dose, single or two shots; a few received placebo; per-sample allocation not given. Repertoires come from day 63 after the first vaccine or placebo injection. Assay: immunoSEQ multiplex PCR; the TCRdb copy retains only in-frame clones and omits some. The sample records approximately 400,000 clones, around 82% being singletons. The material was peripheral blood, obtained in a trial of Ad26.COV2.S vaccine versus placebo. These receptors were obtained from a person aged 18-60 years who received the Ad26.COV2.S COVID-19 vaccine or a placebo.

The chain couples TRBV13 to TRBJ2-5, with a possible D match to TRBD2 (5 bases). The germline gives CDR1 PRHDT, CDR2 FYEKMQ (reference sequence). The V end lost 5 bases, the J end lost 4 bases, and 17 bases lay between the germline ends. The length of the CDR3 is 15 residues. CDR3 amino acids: CASSPTSASLETQYF. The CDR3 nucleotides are TGTGCCAGCAGCCCCACCTCGGCTAGCTTAGAGACCCAGTACTTC.

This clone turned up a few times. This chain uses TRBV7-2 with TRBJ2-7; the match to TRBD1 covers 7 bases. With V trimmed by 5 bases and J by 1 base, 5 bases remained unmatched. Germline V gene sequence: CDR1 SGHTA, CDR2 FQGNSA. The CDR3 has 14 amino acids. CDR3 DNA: TGTGCCAGCAGCCCGCAGGGACAGTCCTACGAGCAGTACTTC. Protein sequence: CASSPQGQSYEQYF.

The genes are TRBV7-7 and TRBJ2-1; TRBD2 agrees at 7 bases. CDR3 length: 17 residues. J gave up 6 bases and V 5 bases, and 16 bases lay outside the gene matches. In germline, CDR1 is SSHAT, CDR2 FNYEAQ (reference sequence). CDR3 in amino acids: CASSQLPRGGSGNEQFF. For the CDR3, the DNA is TGTGCCAGCAGCCAATTACCCCGTGGCGGGAGTGGCAATGAGCAGTTCTTC.

Written as DNA, the CDR3 is TGTGCCAGTAGTATAGTATGGCCCGGGGATCAGTTCTTC. It codes for CASSIVWPGDQFF. The gene calls are TRBV19 and TRBJ2-1; D is perhaps TRBD2 (5 bases). The length of the CDR3 is 13 residues. Germline values: CDR1 LNHDA, CDR2 SQIVND (reference sequence). V lost 1 base and J lost 13, with 14 bases in between.

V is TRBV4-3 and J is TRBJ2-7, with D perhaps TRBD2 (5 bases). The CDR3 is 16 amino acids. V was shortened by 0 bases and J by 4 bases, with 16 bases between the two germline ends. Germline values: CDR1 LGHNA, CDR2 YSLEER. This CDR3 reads CASSQDFAGTGYEQYF. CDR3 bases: TGCGCCAGCAGCCAAGATTTTGCAGGTACGGGATACGAGCAGTACTTC.

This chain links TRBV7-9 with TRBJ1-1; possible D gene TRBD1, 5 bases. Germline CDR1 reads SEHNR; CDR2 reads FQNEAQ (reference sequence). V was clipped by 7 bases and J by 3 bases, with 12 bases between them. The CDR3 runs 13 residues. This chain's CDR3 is CASIPDTHTEAFF. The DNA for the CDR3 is TGTGCCAGCATCCCGGACACCCACACTGAAGCTTTCTTT.

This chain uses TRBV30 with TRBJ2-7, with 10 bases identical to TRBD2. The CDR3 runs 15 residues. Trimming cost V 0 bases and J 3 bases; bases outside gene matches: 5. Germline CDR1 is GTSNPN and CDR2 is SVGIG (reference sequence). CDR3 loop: CAWSVRASGSYEQYF. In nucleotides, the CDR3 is TGTGCCTGGAGTGTACGGGCTAGCGGGAGCTACGAGCAGTACTTC.

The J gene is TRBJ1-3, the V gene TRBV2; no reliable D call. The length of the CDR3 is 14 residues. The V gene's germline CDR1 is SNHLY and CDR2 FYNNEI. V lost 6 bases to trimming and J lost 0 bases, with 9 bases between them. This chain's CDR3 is CASSDTSSGNTIYF. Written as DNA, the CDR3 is TGTGCCAGCAGCGACACGAGCTCTGGAAACACCATATATTTT.

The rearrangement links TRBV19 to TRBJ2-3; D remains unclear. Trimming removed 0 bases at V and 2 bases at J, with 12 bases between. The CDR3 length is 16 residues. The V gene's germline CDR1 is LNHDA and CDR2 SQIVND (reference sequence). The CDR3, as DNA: TGTGCCAGTAGTATAGATCTGGAGATATACACAGATACGCAGTATTTT. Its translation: CASSIDLEIYTDTQYF.

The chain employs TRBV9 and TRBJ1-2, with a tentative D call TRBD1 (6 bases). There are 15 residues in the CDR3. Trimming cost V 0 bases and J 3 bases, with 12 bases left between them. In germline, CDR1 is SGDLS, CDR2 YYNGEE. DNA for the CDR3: TGTGCCAGCAGCGTAGGAATACAGGGTGACTATGGCTACACCTTC. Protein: CASSVGIQGDYGYTF.

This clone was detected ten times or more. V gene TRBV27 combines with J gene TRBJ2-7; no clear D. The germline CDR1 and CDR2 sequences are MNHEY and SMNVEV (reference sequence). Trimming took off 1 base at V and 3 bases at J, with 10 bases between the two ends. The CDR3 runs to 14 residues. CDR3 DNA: TGTGCCAGCAGTTTATTAGGTAACAACTACGAGCAGTACTTC. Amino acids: CASSLLGNNYEQYF.

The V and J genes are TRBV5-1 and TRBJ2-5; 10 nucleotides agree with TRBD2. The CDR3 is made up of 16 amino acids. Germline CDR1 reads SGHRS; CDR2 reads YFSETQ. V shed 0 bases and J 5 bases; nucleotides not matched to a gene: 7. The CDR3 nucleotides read TGCGCCAGCAGCTTGGCAGCGGGAGGGCCCCGGGAGACCCAGTACTTC. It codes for CASSLAAGGPRETQYF.

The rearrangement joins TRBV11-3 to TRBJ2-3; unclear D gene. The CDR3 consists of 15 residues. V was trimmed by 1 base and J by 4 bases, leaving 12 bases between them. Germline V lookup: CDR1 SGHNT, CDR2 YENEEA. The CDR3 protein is CASSLGAFAPDTQYF. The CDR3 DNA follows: TGTGCCAGCAGCTTAGGGGCGTTTGCCCCAGATACGCAGTATTTT.

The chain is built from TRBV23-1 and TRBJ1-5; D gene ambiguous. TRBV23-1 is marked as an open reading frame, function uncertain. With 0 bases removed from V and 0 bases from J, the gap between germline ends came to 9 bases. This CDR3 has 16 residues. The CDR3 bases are TGCGCCAGCAGTCAATCCACGGATTATAGCAATCAGCCCCAGCATTTT. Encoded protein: CASSQSTDYSNQPQHF.

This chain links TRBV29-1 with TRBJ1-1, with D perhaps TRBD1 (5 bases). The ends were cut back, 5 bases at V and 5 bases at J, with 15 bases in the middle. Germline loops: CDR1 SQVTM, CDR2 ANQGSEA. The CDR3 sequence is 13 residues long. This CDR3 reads CSVWRGGGTEAFF. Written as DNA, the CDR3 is TGCAGCGTTTGGCGGGGCGGGGGGACTGAAGCTTTCTTT.

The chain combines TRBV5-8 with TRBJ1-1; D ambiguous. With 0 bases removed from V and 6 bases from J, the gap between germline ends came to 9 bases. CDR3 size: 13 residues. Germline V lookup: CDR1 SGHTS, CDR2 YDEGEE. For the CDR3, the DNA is TGTGCCAGCAGCTTGGAGGGCAGTGCTGAAGCTTTCTTT. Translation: CASSLEGSAEAFF.

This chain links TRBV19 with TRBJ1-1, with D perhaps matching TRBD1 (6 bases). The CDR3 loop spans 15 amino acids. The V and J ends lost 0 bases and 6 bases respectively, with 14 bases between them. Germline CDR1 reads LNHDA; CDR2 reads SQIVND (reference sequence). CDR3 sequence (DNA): TGTGCCAGTAGTATAGATTATACAGGGACGTCTGAAGCTTTCTTT. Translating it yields CASSIDYTGTSEAFF.

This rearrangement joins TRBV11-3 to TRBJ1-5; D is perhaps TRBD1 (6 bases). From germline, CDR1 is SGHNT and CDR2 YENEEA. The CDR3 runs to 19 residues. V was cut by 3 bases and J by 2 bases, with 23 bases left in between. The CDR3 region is CASSFVPDAEGVGNQPQHF. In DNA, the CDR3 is TGTGCCAGCAGCTTTGTCCCCGACGCGGAGGGGGTAGGCAATCAGCCCCAGCATTTT.

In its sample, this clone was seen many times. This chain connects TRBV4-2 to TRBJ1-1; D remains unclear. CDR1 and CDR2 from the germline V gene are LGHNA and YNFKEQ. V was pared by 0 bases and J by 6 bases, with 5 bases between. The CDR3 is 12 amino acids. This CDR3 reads CASSQDRPEAFF. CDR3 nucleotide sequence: TGTGCCAGCAGCCAAGATCGCCCTGAAGCTTTCTTT.

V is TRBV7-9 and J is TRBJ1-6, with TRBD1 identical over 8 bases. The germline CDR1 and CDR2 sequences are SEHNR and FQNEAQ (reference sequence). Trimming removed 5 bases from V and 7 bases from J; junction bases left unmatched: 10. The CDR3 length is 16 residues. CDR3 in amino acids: CASSQLKAGGNSPLHF. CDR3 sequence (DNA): TGTGCCAGCAGCCAGCTTAAGGCAGGGGGCAATTCACCCCTCCACTTT.

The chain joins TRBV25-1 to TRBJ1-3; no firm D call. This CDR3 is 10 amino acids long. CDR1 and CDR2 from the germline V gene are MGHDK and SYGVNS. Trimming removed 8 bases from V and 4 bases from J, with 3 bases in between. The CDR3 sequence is CASQGNTIYF. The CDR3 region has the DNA TGTGCCAGCCAAGGAAACACCATATATTTT.

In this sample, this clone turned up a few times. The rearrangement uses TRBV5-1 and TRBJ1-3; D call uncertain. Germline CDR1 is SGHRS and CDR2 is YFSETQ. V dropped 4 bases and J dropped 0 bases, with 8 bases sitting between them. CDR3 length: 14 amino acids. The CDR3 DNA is TGCGCCAGCAGCCCGTCTGCCTCTGGAAACACCATATATTTT. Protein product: CASSPSASGNTIYF.

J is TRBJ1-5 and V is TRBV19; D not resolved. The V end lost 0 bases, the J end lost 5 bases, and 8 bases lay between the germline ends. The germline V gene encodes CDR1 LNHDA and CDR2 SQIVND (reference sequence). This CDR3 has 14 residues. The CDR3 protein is CASSIDQVHQPQHF. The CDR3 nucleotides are TGTGCCAGTAGTATAGATCAAGTGCATCAGCCCCAGCATTTT. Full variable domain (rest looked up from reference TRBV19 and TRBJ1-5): DGGITQSPKYLFRKEGQNVTLSCEQNLNHDAMYWYRQDPGQGLRLIYYSQIVNDFQKGDIAEGYSVSREKKESFPLTVTSAQKNPTAFYLCASSIDQVHQPQHFGDGTRLSIL.